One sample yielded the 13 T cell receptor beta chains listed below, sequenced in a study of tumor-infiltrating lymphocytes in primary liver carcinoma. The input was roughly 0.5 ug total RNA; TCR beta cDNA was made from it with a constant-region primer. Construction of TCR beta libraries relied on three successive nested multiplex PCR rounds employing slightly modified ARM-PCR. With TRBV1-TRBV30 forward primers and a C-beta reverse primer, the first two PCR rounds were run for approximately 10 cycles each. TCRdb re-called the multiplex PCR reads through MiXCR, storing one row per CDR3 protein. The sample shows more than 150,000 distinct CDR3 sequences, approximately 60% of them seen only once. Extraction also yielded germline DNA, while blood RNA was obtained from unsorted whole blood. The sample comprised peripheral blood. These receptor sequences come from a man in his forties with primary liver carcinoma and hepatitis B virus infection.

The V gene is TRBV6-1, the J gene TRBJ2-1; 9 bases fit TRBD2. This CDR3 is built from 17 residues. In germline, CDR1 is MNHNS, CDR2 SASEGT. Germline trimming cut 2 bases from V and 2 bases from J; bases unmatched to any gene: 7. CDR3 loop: CASSEKMGLAAYNEQFF. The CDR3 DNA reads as TGTGCCAGCAGTGAAAAGATGGGACTAGCAGCCTACAATGAGCAGTTCTTC.

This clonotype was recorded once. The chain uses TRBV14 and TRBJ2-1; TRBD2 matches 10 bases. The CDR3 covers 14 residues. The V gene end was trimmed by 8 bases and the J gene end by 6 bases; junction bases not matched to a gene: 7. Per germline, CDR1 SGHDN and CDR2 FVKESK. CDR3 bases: TGTGCCAGCGGCCTGCTAGCGGGAGCCAATGAGCAGTTCTTC. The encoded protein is CASGLLAGANEQFF.

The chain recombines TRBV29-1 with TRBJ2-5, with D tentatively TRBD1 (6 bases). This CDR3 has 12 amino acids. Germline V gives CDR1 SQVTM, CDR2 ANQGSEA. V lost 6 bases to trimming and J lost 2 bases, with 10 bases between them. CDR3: CSVYRVQETQYF. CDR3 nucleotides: TGCAGCGTGTACAGGGTACAAGAGACCCAGTACTTC.

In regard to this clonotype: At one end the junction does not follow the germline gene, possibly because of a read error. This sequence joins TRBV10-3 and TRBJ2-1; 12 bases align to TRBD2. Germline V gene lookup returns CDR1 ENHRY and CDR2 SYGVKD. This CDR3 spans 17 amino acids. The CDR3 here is CTISEPWTSGVVDEQFF. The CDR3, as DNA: TGTACCATCAGTGAGCCCTGGACTAGCGGGGTTGTGGATGAGCAGTTCTTC.

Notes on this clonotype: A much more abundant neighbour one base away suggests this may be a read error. The CDR3 is CASSLTTYNEQYF. The CDR3 bases are TGCGCCAGCAGCCTCACGACCTACAATGAGCAGTACTTC. The J gene is TRBJ2-1, the V gene TRBV4-1; unclear D gene. With the DNA end fitting TRBJ2-7 better, the J assignment may be wrong. Looked up from germline, CDR1 is MGHRA and CDR2 is YSYEKL. CDR3 size: 13 residues.

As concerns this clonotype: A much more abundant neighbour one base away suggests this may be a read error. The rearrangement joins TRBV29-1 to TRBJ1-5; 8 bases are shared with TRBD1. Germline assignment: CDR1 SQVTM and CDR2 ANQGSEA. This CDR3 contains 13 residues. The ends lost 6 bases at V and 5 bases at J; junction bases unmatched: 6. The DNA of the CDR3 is TGCAGCGTCATCTCGACAGGGGATCAGCCCCAGCATTTT. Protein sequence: CSVISTGDQPQHF.

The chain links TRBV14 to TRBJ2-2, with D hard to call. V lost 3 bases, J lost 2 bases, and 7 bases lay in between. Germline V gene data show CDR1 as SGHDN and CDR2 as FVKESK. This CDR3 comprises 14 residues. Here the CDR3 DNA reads TGTGCCAGCAGCCAGAACTTTAACACCGGGGAGCTGTTTTTT. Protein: CASSQNFNTGELFF.

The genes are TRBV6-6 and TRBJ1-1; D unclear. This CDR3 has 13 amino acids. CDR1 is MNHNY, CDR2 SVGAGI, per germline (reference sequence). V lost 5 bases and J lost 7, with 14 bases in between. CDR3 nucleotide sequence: TGTGCCAGCAGTGAGGAGGATTTCGGTGAAGCTTTCTTT. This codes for CASSEEDFGEAFF.

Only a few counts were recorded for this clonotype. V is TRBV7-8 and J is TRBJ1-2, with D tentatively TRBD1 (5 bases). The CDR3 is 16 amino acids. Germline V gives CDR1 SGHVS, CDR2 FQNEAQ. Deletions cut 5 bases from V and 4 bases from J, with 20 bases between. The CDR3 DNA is TGTGCCAGCAGCCCGTCCCGCGGGGGAAGGGGCTATGGCTACACCTTC. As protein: CASSPSRGGRGYGYTF.

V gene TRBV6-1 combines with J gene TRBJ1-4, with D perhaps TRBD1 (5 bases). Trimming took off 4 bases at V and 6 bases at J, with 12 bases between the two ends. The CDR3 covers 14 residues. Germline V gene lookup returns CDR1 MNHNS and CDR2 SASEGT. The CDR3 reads CASSGGPKDEKLFF. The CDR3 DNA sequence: TGTGCCAGCAGTGGGGGACCTAAGGATGAAAAACTGTTTTTT.

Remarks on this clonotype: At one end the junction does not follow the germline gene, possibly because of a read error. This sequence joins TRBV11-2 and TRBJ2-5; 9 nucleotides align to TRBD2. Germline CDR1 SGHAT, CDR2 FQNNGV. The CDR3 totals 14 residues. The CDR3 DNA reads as TGTGCCAGCTGCTTAGCGCGGGAGGGGGGGACCCAGTACTTC. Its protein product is CASCLAREGGTQYF.

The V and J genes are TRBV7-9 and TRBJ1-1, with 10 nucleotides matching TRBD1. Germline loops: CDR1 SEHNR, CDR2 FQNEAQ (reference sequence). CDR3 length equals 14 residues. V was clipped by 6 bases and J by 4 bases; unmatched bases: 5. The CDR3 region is CASRSGTGVTEAFF. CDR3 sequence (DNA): TGTGCCAGCAGATCCGGGACAGGGGTCACTGAAGCTTTCTTT.

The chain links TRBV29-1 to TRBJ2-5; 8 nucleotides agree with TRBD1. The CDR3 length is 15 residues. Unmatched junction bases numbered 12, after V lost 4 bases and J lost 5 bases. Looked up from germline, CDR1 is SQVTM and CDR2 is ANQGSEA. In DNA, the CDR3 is TGCAGCGTTGCCCTGGGGGGACAGGAAAAGGAGACCCAGTACTTC. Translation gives CSVALGGQEKETQYF.